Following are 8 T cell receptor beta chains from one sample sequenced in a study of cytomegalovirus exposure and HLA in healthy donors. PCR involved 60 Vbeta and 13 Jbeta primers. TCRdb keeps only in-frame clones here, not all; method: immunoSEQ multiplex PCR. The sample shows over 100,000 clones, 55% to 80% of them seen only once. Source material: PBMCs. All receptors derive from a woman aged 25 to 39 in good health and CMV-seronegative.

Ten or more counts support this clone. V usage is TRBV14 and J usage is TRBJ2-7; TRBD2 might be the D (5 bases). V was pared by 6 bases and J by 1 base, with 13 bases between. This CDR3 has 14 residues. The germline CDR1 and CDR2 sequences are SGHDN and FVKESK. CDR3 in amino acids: CASRDSRQSYEQYF. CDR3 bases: TGTGCCAGCAGGGACTCCAGGCAATCCTACGAGCAGTACTTC.

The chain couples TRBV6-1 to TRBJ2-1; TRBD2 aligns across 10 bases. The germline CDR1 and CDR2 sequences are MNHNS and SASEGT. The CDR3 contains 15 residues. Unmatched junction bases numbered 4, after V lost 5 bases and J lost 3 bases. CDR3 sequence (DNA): TGTGCCAGCAGTAATGGACTAGCGGACTACAATGAGCAGTTCTTC. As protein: CASSNGLADYNEQFF.

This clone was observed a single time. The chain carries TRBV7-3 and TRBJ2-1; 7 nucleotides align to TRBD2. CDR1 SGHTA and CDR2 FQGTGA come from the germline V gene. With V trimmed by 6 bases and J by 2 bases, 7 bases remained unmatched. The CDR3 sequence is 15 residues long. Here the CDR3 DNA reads TGTGCCAGCAGTCCGGTACTAGCGACCTACAATGAGCAGTTCTTC. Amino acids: CASSPVLATYNEQFF. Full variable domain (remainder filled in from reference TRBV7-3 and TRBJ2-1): GAGVSQTPSNKVTEKGKYVELRCDPISGHTALYWYRQSLGQGPEFLIYFQGTGAADDSGLPNDRFFAVRPEGSVSTLKIQRTERGDSAVYLCASSPVLATYNEQFFGPGTRLTVL.

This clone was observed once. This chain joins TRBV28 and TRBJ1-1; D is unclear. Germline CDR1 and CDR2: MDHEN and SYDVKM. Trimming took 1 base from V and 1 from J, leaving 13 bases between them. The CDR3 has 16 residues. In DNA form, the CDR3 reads TGTGCCAGCAGTTTATCTTATTCGACATCGAACACTGAAGCTTTCTTT. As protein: CASSLSYSTSNTEAFF.

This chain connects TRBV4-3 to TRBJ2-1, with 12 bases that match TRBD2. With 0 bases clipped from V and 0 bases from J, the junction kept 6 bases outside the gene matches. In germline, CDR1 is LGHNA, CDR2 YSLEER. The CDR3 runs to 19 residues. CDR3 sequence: CASSQEWTSGTSSYNEQFF. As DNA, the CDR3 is TGCGCCAGCAGCCAAGAGTGGACTAGCGGGACCAGCTCCTACAATGAGCAGTTCTTC.

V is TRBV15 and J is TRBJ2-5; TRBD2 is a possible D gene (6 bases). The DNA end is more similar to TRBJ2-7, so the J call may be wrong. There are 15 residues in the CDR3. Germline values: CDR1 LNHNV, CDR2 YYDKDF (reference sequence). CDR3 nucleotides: TGTGCCACCAGCCCTCGAGCTAGCGACTCCTACGAGCAGTACTTC. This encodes CATSPRASDSYEQYF.

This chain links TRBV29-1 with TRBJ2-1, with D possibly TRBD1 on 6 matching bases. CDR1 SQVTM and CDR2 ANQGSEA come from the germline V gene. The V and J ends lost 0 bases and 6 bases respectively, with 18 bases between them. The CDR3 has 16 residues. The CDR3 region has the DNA TGCAGCGTTGAAGATGTACAGGGCAGGGTTGGCAATGAGCAGTTCTTC. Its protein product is CSVEDVQGRVGNEQFF.

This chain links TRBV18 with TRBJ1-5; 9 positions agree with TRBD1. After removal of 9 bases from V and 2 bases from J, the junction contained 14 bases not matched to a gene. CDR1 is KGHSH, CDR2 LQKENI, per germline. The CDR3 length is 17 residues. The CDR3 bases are TGTGCCAGTTCATTGGCGGACAGGGGTAAAGGCAATCAGCCCCAGCATTTT. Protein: CASSLADRGKGNQPQHF.